This TCR beta chain came from a study of cytomegalovirus exposure and HLA in healthy donors. Study at large: Prior work identified about 120 million unique TCR beta sequences in 150 million to 200 million T cells.

It was with 60 Vbeta and 13 Jbeta primers that the PCR ran. Repertoires were generated with immunoSEQ multiplex PCR, while TCRdb's copy carries only in-frame clones and drops some. The profile shows some 150,000 clones, about 75% of them singletons. In regard to this clone: Its antigen is currently unknown.

Study-wide results and limits: Three CMV-associated chains were confirmed in vitro to be specific for CMV antigens.

The CDR3 runs 14 residues. V lost 5 bases, J lost 4 bases, and 14 bases lay in between. Germline CDR1 is SGHAT and CDR2 is FQNNGV. The sample consisted of PBMCs. This TCR was recovered from a male donor in good health and CMV-seronegative. The J gene is TRBJ1-2, the V gene TRBV11-2; no clear D. The CDR3 sequence: CASSAGSTSYGYTF. As DNA, the CDR3 is TGTGCCAGCAGCGCCGGGAGCACGAGCTATGGCTACACCTTC.